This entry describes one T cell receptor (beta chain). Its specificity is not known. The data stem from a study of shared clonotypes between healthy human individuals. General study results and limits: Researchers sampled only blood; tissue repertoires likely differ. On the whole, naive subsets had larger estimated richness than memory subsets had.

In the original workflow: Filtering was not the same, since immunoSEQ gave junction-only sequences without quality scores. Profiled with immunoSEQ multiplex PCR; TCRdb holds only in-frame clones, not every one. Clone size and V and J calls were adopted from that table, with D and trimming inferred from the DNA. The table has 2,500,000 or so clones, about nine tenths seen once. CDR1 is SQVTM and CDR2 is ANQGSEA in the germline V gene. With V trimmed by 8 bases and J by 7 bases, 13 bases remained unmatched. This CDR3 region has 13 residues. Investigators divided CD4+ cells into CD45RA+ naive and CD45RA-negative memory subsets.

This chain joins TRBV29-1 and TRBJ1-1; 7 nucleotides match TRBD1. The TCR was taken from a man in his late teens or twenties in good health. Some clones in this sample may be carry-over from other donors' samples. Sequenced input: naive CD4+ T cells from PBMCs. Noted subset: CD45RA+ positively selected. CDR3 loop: CSTGQAEGGEAFF. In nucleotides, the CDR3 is TGCAGCACCGGACAGGCGGAAGGTGGTGAAGCTTTCTTT.